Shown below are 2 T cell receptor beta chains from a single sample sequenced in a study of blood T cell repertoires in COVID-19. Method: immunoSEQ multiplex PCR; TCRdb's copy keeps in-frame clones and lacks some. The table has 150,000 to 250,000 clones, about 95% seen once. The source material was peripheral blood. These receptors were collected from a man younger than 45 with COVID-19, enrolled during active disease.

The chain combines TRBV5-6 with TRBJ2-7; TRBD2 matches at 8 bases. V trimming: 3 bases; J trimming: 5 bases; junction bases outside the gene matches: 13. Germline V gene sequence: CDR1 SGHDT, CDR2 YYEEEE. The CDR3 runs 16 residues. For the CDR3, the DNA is TGTGCCAGCAGCTCCTTCGGGACTAGGTATATCAACGAGCAGTACTTC. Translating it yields CASSSFGTRYINEQYF.

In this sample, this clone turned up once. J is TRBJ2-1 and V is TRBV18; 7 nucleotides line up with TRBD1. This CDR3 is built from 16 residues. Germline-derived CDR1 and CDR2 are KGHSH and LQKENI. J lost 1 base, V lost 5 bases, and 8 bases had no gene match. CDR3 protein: CASSNRQGSSYNEQFF. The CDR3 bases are TGTGCCAGCTCAAATCGACAGGGATCGTCCTACAATGAGCAGTTCTTC.